The 24 T cell receptor beta chains presented below share a single source sample, sequenced in a study of T cell responses to AZD1222 COVID-19 vaccine. Clones were sequenced by immunoSEQ multiplex PCR, and TCRdb holds only the in-frame ones, with some missing. Of over 150,000 clones detected, around 93% appear once; the ten largest clones hold about 1%. The sequences come from peripheral blood, collected 28 days after the second dose of the MenACWY control vaccine. These receptors were obtained from an adult who received the MenACWY meningococcal vaccine as a control.

The chain carries TRBV2 and TRBJ2-5; D is undetermined. The CDR3 runs to 12 residues. Trimming stripped 5 bases from V and 4 bases from J, with 8 bases between. Per the germline V gene, CDR1 is SNHLY and CDR2 is FYNNEI. In nucleotides, the CDR3 is TGTGCCAGCAGTCTGGACCGAGAGACCCAGTACTTC. It yields the protein CASSLDRETQYF.

The chain employs TRBV6-5 and TRBJ1-2; TRBD1 might be the D (6 bases). This CDR3 has 13 amino acids. V was trimmed by 6 bases and J by 7 bases, leaving 15 bases between them. Germline V gene sequence: CDR1 MNHEY, CDR2 SVGAGI. Here the CDR3 reads CASSPTDRFGYTF. CDR3 nucleotide sequence: TGTGCCAGCAGCCCGACCGACAGGTTTGGCTACACCTTC.

J is TRBJ1-3 and V is TRBV18, with D hard to call. Trimming took 0 bases from V and 0 from J, leaving 6 bases between them. The CDR3 contains 15 residues. Germline V gene lookup returns CDR1 KGHSH and CDR2 LQKENI. In DNA form, the CDR3 reads TGTGCCAGCTCACCACCTACCTCCTCTGGAAACACCATATATTTT. Protein: CASSPPTSSGNTIYF.

The V call is TRBV30, the J call TRBJ1-5; D perhaps matches TRBD1 (5 bases). Trimming removed 3 bases at V and 3 bases at J, with 15 bases between. The length of the CDR3 is 15 residues. Germline CDR1 is GTSNPN and CDR2 is SVGIG (reference sequence). The CDR3 sequence is CAWSELDSLNQPQHF. The CDR3 nucleotides read TGTGCCTGGAGCGAACTTGACAGCCTCAATCAGCCCCAGCATTTT.

This chain joins TRBV18 and TRBJ2-1, with D hard to call. CDR3 length: 11 amino acids. The ends were cut back, 2 bases at V and 9 bases at J, with 5 bases in the middle. Germline CDR1 KGHSH, CDR2 LQKENI. The CDR3: CASSPSSEQFF. CDR3 nucleotides: TGTGCCAGCTCACCATCTTCTGAGCAGTTCTTC.

The chain employs TRBV28 and TRBJ1-2; TRBD1 matches at 8 bases. Trimming took 6 bases from V and 7 from J; bases not matched to a gene: 4. The CDR3 consists of 12 residues. The germline V gene has CDR1 MDHEN and CDR2 SYDVKM. CDR3 sequence: CASRTGAGGYTF. In nucleotides, the CDR3 is TGTGCCAGCAGGACAGGGGCCGGTGGCTACACCTTC.

The V gene is TRBV14, the J gene TRBJ2-3, with 7 bases aligning to TRBD2. Losses at the gene ends were 4 bases for V and 3 bases for J; bases not matched to a gene: 10. This CDR3 is 16 amino acids long. Germline V lookup: CDR1 SGHDN, CDR2 FVKESK. The DNA of the CDR3 is TGTGCCAGCAGCCCCAAATACGGGGGAGGGACAGATACGCAGTATTTT. Translating gives CASSPKYGGGTDTQYF.

The chain links TRBV19 to TRBJ1-3, with D possibly matching TRBD1 (6 bases). CDR1 and CDR2 from the germline V gene are LNHDA and SQIVND (reference sequence). V lost 4 bases and J 1 base, leaving 11 bases between the germline ends. This CDR3 contains 15 residues. This CDR3 reads CASSRPTGSGNTIYF. The DNA of the CDR3 is TGTGCCAGTAGTAGACCGACAGGATCTGGAAACACCATATATTTT. The whole variable domain, remainder taken from reference TRBV19 and TRBJ1-3, is DGGITQSPKYLFRKEGQNVTLSCEQNLNHDAMYWYRQDPGQGLRLIYYSQIVNDFQKGDIAEGYSVSREKKESFPLTVTSAQKNPTAFYLCASSRPTGSGNTIYFGEGSWLTVV.

CDR3 coding DNA: TGTGCCAGCAGTGCGACAACAGGGGATAATTCACCCCTCCACTTT. Translating gives CASSATTGDNSPLHF. The rearrangement uses TRBV25-1 and TRBJ1-6; 7 bases align to TRBD1. CDR1 is MGHDK and CDR2 is SYGVNS in the germline V gene. The CDR3 consists of 15 residues. Unmatched junction bases numbered 5, after V lost 4 bases and J lost 5 bases.

The chain combines TRBV6-5 with TRBJ2-1; 13 nucleotides agree with TRBD2. The CDR3 consists of 15 residues. V gave up 8 bases and J gave up 6 bases; unmatched junction bases: 7. In germline, CDR1 is MNHEY, CDR2 SVGAGI. The CDR3 loop reads CASPTSGGAINEQFF. The CDR3, as DNA: TGTGCCAGCCCAACTAGCGGGGGGGCGATCAATGAGCAGTTCTTC.

J is TRBJ1-1 and V is TRBV7-2; 7 bases match TRBD1. CDR1 and CDR2 from the germline V gene are SGHTA and FQGNSA. With 5 bases clipped from V and 7 bases from J, the junction kept 10 bases outside the gene matches. The CDR3 extends over 14 amino acids. The CDR3 nucleotides read TGTGCCAGCAGCCCCCAGGGGGGGTTGGGTGAAGCTTTCTTT. It yields the protein CASSPQGGLGEAFF.

This sequence joins TRBV5-4 and TRBJ2-3; D remains unclear. Trimming removed 4 bases at V and 0 bases at J, with 12 bases between. The CDR3 extends over 15 amino acids. Germline V gene lookup returns CDR1 SGHNT and CDR2 YYREEE (reference sequence). CDR3 loop: CASSIDNPSTDTQYF. The CDR3 region has the DNA TGTGCCAGCAGCATTGACAATCCCAGCACAGATACGCAGTATTTT.

This clone was detected once. Other DNA sequences from this sample encode an identical CDR3 as well. V is TRBV12-3 or TRBV12-4 and J is TRBJ1-1; D gene ambiguous. The V and J ends lost 3 bases and 0 bases respectively, with 5 bases between them. CDR3 length equals 13 residues. DNA for the CDR3: TGTGCCAGCAGTTTTAGCTTGAACACTGAAGCTTTCTTT. The encoded protein is CASSFSLNTEAFF.

The chain uses TRBV20-1 and TRBJ1-2; maybe TRBD1 (6 bases). CDR1 DFQATT and CDR2 SNEGSKA come from the germline V gene (reference sequence). This CDR3 has 12 residues. Trimming took off 3 bases at V and 6 bases at J, with 11 bases between the two ends. CDR3 in amino acids: CSASRRTDGYTF. The CDR3 DNA is TGCAGTGCTAGTCGGCGGACAGATGGCTACACCTTC.

The CDR3 region has the DNA TGTGCCAGCAGCTTAGCCAGCGGGGGGGCCGGCGTCCAAGAGACCCAGTACTTC. This translates into CASSLASGGAGVQETQYF. The chain uses TRBV7-9 and TRBJ2-5; TRBD2 matches 10 bases. CDR1 is SEHNR, CDR2 FQNEAQ, per germline (reference sequence). V lost 0 bases and J lost 1; bases outside the gene matches: 8. There are 18 residues in the CDR3.

The chain combines TRBV3-1 (or the pseudogene TRBV3-2) with TRBJ1-2; 7 nucleotides agree with TRBD1. Germline values: CDR1 LGHDT, CDR2 YNNKEL (reference sequence). The CDR3 loop spans 13 amino acids. J was trimmed by 12 bases and V by 3 bases; bases with no gene match: 10. As DNA, the CDR3 is TGTGCCAGCAGCCATGGGGACAGAAATAGTAACACCTTC. As protein: CASSHGDRNSNTF.

The chain employs TRBV6-5 and TRBJ1-6; unclear D gene. The CDR3 is 14 residues long. V was pared by 3 bases and J by 8 bases, with 11 bases between. Germline CDR1 is MNHEY and CDR2 is SVGAGI. The CDR3 spells CASSYWTEYSPLHF. In nucleotides, the CDR3 is TGTGCCAGCAGTTATTGGACGGAATATTCACCCCTCCACTTT.

This chain uses TRBV4-3 with TRBJ1-1, with unresolved D. The CDR3 extends over 15 amino acids. The V end lost 4 bases, the J end lost 0 bases, and 12 bases lay between the germline ends. Germline CDR1 LGHNA, CDR2 YSLEER. DNA of the CDR3: TGCGCCAGCAGCCCTCGGGCTATTATGAACACTGAAGCTTTCTTT. It codes for CASSPRAIMNTEAFF.

The CDR3 spells CASREPQGGDEKLFF. Written as DNA, the CDR3 is TGTGCCAGCAGAGAACCCCAGGGTGGGGATGAAAAACTGTTTTTT. The gene calls are TRBV25-1 and TRBJ1-4; the D gene is possibly TRBD1 (5 bases). V shed 6 bases and J shed 6 bases, with 17 bases lying between them. The germline V gene encodes CDR1 MGHDK and CDR2 SYGVNS. The CDR3 loop spans 15 amino acids. The full variable domain, completed using reference TRBV25-1 and TRBJ1-4, is EADIYQTPRYLVIGTGKKITLECSQTMGHDKMYWYQQDPGMELHLIHYSYGVNSTEKGDLSSESTVSRIRTEHFPLTLESARPSHTSQYLCASREPQGGDEKLFFGSGTQLSVL.

The V gene is TRBV3-1 (or the pseudogene TRBV3-2), the J gene TRBJ1-1; D unclear. Germline assignment: CDR1 LGHDT and CDR2 YNNKEL (reference sequence). Trimming took 2 bases from V and 2 from J, leaving 21 bases between them. The CDR3 length is 18 residues. DNA for the CDR3: TGTGCCAGCAGCCAAAGATACCGGGCCCCTGGGCTAAACACTGAAGCTTTCTTT. As protein: CASSQRYRAPGLNTEAFF.

V usage is TRBV4-3 and J usage is TRBJ2-7, with 7 bases fitting TRBD1. The CDR3 is made up of 15 amino acids. V lost 0 bases and J lost 1; bases outside the gene matches: 3. In germline, CDR1 is LGHNA, CDR2 YSLEER. The CDR3 here is CASSQDRGQSYEQYF. CDR3 DNA sequence: TGCGCCAGCAGCCAAGATAGGGGGCAGTCCTACGAGCAGTACTTC.

This rearrangement joins TRBV7-2 to TRBJ2-3, with TRBD2 identical over 8 bases. Germline CDR1 SGHTA, CDR2 FQGNSA. The CDR3 runs 15 residues. V gave up 5 bases and J gave up 6 bases; unmatched junction bases: 10. CDR3 coding DNA: TGTGCCAGCAGCACTCCCCGGGGGGGCCACGATACGCAGTATTTT. It encodes CASSTPRGGHDTQYF.

This chain uses TRBV7-9 with TRBJ2-1, with 9 positions matching TRBD2. The trim removed 2 bases at V and 10 bases at J, leaving 9 bases unmatched. This CDR3 comprises 15 residues. Germline V lookup: CDR1 SEHNR, CDR2 FQNEAQ (reference sequence). CDR3 residues: CASSLRRGGLEEQFF. The DNA of the CDR3 is TGTGCCAGCAGCTTAAGGCGGGGGGGCTTAGAAGAGCAGTTCTTC.

The chain carries TRBV5-5 and TRBJ1-1; 8 nucleotides agree with TRBD1. Germline V gene lookup returns CDR1 SGHKS and CDR2 YYEKEE (reference sequence). The CDR3 length is 12 residues. V trimming: 4 bases; J trimming: 10 bases; junction bases outside the gene matches: 6. Here the CDR3 DNA reads TGTGCCAGCAGCATAGGACAGGGTGGAGCTTTCTTT. Translated: CASSIGQGGAFF.